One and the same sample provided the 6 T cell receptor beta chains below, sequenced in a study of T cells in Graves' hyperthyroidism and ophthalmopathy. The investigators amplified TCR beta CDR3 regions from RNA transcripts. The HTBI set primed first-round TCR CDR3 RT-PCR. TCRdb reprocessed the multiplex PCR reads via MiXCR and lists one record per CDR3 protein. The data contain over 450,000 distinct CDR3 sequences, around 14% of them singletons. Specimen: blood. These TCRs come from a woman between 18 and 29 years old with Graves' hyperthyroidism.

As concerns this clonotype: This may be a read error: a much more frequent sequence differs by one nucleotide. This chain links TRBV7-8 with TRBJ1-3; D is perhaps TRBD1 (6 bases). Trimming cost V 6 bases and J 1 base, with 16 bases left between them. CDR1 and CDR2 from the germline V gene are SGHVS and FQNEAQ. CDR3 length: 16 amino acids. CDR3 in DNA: TGTGCCAGCAGTCGCACCAGGGGATGGTCTGGAAACACCATATATTTT. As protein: CASSRTRGWSGNTIYF.

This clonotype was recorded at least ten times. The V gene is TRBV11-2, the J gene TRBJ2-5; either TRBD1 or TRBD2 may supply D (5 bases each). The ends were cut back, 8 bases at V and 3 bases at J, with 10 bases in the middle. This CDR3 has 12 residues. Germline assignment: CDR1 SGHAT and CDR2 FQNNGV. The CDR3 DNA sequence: TGTGCCAGCGACTTGGGGGAAGAGACCCAGTACTTC. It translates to CASDLGEETQYF.

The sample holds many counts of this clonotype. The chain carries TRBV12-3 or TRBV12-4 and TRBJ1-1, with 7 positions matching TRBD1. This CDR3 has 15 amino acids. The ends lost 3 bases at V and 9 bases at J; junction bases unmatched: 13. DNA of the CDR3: TGTGCCAGCAGTTTTAATTGGGGCGACAGGGTCAAAGCTTTCTTT. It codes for CASSFNWGDRVKAFF.

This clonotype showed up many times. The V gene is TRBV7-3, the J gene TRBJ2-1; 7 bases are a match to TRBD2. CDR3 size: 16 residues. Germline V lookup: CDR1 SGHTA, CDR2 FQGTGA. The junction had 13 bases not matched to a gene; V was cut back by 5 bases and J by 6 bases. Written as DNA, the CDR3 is TGTGCCAGCAGCCTCCGGCCGGGGGAGGGCCCCAATGAGCAGTTCTTC. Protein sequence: CASSLRPGEGPNEQFF. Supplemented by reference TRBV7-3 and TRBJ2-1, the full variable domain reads GAGVSQTPSNKVTEKGKYVELRCDPISGHTALYWYRQSLGQGPEFLIYFQGTGAADDSGLPNDRFFAVRPEGSVSTLKIQRTERGDSAVYLCASSLRPGEGPNEQFFGPGTRLTVL.

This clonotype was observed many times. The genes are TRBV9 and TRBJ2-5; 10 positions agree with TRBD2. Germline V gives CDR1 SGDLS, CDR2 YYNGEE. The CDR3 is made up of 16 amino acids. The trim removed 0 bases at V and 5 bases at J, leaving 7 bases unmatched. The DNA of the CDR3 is TGTGCCAGCAGCGTAGATAGCGGGAGGATAGGTGAGACCCAGTACTTC. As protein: CASSVDSGRIGETQYF.

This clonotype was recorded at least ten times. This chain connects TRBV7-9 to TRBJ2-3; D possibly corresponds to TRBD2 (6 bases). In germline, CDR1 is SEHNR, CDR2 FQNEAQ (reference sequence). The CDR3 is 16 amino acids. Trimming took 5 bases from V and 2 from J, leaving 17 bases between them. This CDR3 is CASSPPPEGYTDTQYF. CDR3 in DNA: TGTGCCAGCAGCCCCCCCCCGGAGGGGTACACAGATACGCAGTATTTT.